Below are 23 T cell receptor beta chains sequenced from a single sample in a study of blood T cell repertoires in COVID-19. Using immunoSEQ multiplex PCR, the repertoire was profiled, and TCRdb retains in-frame clones only, with some absent. The sample carries roughly 240,000 clones, roughly 82% recorded once. The specimen sequenced was peripheral blood. The receptors here all came from a woman of 80 years or more with COVID-19, enrolled during active disease.

This clone was seen more than once but under ten times. This chain connects TRBV28 to TRBJ1-2; weak D call: TRBD1 (5 bases). Germline V gene sequence: CDR1 MDHEN, CDR2 SYDVKM. This CDR3 spans 11 amino acids. The CDR3 reads CAAGQNYGYTF. The CDR3 bases are TGTGCAGCGGGGCAGAACTATGGCTACACCTTC.

CDR3 residues: CASSDRGIADTQYF. Written as DNA, the CDR3 is TGTGCCAGCAGCGACAGGGGGATTGCAGATACGCAGTATTTT. The chain carries TRBV6-5 and TRBJ2-3, with TRBD1 matching over 9 bases. This CDR3 comprises 14 residues. V lost 6 bases to trimming and J lost 4 bases; unmatched junction nucleotides: 5. Germline loops: CDR1 MNHEY, CDR2 SVGAGI.

This chain links TRBV18 with TRBJ1-1, with no clear D. The CDR3 loop spans 14 amino acids. Deletions cut 3 bases from V and 5 bases from J, with 13 bases between. Germline-derived CDR1 and CDR2 are KGHSH and LQKENI. CDR3 protein: CASSPTNGGTEAFF. The CDR3 DNA sequence: TGTGCCAGCTCACCGACCAATGGAGGGACTGAAGCTTTCTTT.

The V and J genes are TRBV5-1 and TRBJ1-4; 9 bases map to TRBD1. Germline CDR1 reads SGHRS; CDR2 reads YFSETQ. The CDR3 is made up of 15 amino acids. V shed 3 bases and J 6 bases; nucleotides not matched to a gene: 6. DNA of the CDR3: TGCGCCAGCAGCTCTACAGGGGGCGCTTATGAAAAACTGTTTTTT. It translates to CASSSTGGAYEKLFF.

The chain carries TRBV7-2 and TRBJ2-7, with 7 bases matching TRBD2. There are 15 residues in the CDR3. CDR1 and CDR2 (germline): SGHTA, FQGNSA. With V trimmed by 5 bases and J by 2 bases, 9 bases remained unmatched. CDR3 sequence: CASSPVYGGTYEQYF. The CDR3 nucleotides read TGTGCCAGCAGCCCCGTCTACGGGGGGACCTACGAGCAGTACTTC.

V is TRBV10-1 and J is TRBJ1-1, with TRBD1 matching 8 bases. The length of the CDR3 is 16 residues. V was pared by 0 bases and J by 4 bases, with 7 bases of the junction left unmatched. Germline V gives CDR1 WNHNN, CDR2 SYGVQD (reference sequence). The CDR3 nucleotides read TGCGCCAGCAGTGAGTCTGGCCGGGACAGGTGCACTGAAGCTTTCTTT. It specifies CASSESGRDRCTEAFF.

CDR3 in DNA: TGCGCCAGCAGCTTAAGACTAGCGGCTGGCCATGAGCAGTTCTTC. Translating gives CASSLRLAAGHEQFF. The chain links TRBV5-1 to TRBJ2-1; TRBD2 matches at 9 bases. The V and J ends lost 2 bases and 8 bases, in that order; junction bases with no gene match: 8. The CDR3 is 15 amino acids. CDR1 and CDR2 from the germline V gene are SGHRS and YFSETQ.

CDR3 region: CASNPAGNYNEQFF. The CDR3 DNA follows: TGCGCCAGCAACCCAGCGGGGAACTACAATGAGCAGTTCTTC. The gene calls are TRBV4-1 and TRBJ2-1, with TRBD2 matching over 7 bases. Germline CDR1 is MGHRA and CDR2 is YSYEKL. The trim removed 7 bases at V and 3 bases at J, leaving 6 bases unmatched. The CDR3 contains 14 residues.

The rearrangement uses TRBV10-3 and TRBJ1-6, with a tentative D call TRBD1 (6 bases). In germline, CDR1 is ENHRY, CDR2 SYGVKD. CDR3 size: 14 residues. Trimming removed 6 bases at V and 7 bases at J, with 13 bases between. DNA of the CDR3: TGTGCCATCAGGTCAACAGGGCCGAATTCACCCCTCCACTTT. Amino acids: CAIRSTGPNSPLHF.

The rearrangement joins TRBV7-9 to TRBJ2-5; weak D call: TRBD2 (5 bases). Germline CDR1 and CDR2: SEHNR and FQNEAQ (reference sequence). CDR3 length: 17 residues. The V and J ends lost 1 base and 4 bases respectively, with 19 bases between them. CDR3 in DNA: TGTGCCAGCAGCTTAGGGGTGGCACCTAGCTCGGGAGAGACCCAGTACTTC. Protein product: CASSLGVAPSSGETQYF. Full variable domain (rest looked up from reference TRBV7-9 and TRBJ2-5): DTGVSQNPRHKITKRGQNVTFRCDPISEHNRLYWYRQTLGQGPEFLTYFQNEAQLEKSRLLSDRFSAERPKGSFSTLEIQRTEQGDSAMYLCASSLGVAPSSGETQYFGPGTRLLVL.

The V gene is TRBV3-1 (or the pseudogene TRBV3-2), the J gene TRBJ1-5; 7 bases agree with TRBD1. This CDR3 contains 15 residues. V was clipped by 2 bases and J by 6 bases; unmatched bases: 7. Germline V gene lookup returns CDR1 LGHDT and CDR2 YNNKEL (reference sequence). The CDR3 reads CASSQSGGTAQPQHF. For the CDR3, the DNA is TGTGCCAGCAGCCAATCAGGGGGTACTGCTCAGCCCCAGCATTTT.

This chain links TRBV7-9 with TRBJ1-1; tentatively, D is TRBD1 (6 bases). Trimming stripped 6 bases from V and 11 bases from J, with 22 bases between. The CDR3 is made up of 14 amino acids. CDR1 and CDR2 (germline): SEHNR, FQNEAQ (reference sequence). The DNA for the CDR3 is TGTGCCAGCAGACAACGAGGGGGGGCTGAAGGTGCTTTCTTT. Translating it yields CASRQRGGAEGAFF.

This chain joins TRBV2 and TRBJ1-2, with a weak D call TRBD1 (6 bases). V dropped 6 bases and J dropped 4 bases, with 15 bases sitting between them. The germline CDR1 and CDR2 sequences are SNHLY and FYNNEI. This CDR3 contains 14 residues. The DNA for the CDR3 is TGTGCCAGCAGCCTGACAGGTTTCTCCTATGGCTACACCTTC. Translated, it gives CASSLTGFSYGYTF.

The table lists this clone with a count of one. The V gene is TRBV10-3, the J gene TRBJ2-5, with TRBD2 as a possible D gene (7 bases). This CDR3 is 14 amino acids long. The V gene lost 2 bases and the J gene lost 5 bases, with 12 bases spanning the gap. Germline V CDR1 and CDR2: ENHRY, SYGVKD. CDR3 bases: TGTGCCATCAGTGAGACGGGCGGGGGCGAGACCCAGTACTTC. It specifies CAISETGGGETQYF.

The chain recombines TRBV10-3 with TRBJ1-2; 8 nucleotides align to TRBD1. CDR1 and CDR2 (germline): ENHRY, SYGVKD. This CDR3 has 14 amino acids. Trimming removed 6 bases from V and 2 bases from J; junction bases left unmatched: 5. In DNA, the CDR3 is TGTGCCATCAGCGGAGGACAGGGCAACTATGGCTACACCTTC. Translated, it gives CAISGGQGNYGYTF.

The count of this clone is one. The V gene is TRBV7-2, the J gene TRBJ1-1, with 7 bases matching TRBD1. CDR1 SGHTA and CDR2 FQGNSA come from the germline V gene. The CDR3 is 15 amino acids. Trimming at V came to 4 bases and at J to 0 bases, leaving 5 bases not matched to a gene. The CDR3 region has the DNA TGTGCCAGCAGCTCCCGACAGGGAATGAACACTGAAGCTTTCTTT. This translates into CASSSRQGMNTEAFF.

The chain couples TRBV6-1 to TRBJ2-1, with D possibly being TRBD2 (6 bases). Between the trimmed V and J ends, which lost 4 bases and 2 bases, there was a span of 15 bases. The CDR3 has 16 residues. Per the germline V gene, CDR1 is MNHNS and CDR2 is SASEGT. CDR3 in DNA: TGTGCCAGCAGTGGCAGGGACTTAGCTACCTACAATGAGCAGTTCTTC. Its translation is CASSGRDLATYNEQFF.

This chain uses TRBV28 with TRBJ2-3, with 13 bases lining up with TRBD2. The CDR3 is 16 amino acids. V gave up 4 bases and J gave up 4 bases; unmatched junction bases: 5. Germline CDR1 reads MDHEN; CDR2 reads SYDVKM. The CDR3 region is CASSSSGTSGADTQYF. CDR3 sequence (DNA): TGTGCCAGCAGTTCCTCAGGGACTAGCGGGGCAGATACGCAGTATTTT.

The rearrangement links TRBV19 to TRBJ2-1, with 13 bases identical to TRBD2. The CDR3 totals 15 residues. V shed 6 bases, J shed 6 bases, and the junction held 5 bases outside the gene matches. Germline CDR1 and CDR2: LNHDA and SQIVND (reference sequence). In DNA form, the CDR3 reads TGTGCCAGTAGAGCACTAGCGGGGGGGCCCAATGAGCAGTTCTTC. As protein: CASRALAGGPNEQFF.

This clone was detected only a few times. V and J are TRBV7-8 and TRBJ1-6; 8 nucleotides match TRBD1. Germline CDR1 reads SGHVS; CDR2 reads FQNEAQ. The V and J ends lost 4 bases and 11 bases, in that order; junction bases with no gene match: 10. The CDR3 loop spans 15 amino acids. The CDR3 reads CASSSWTGNVAPLHF. CDR3 nucleotides: TGTGCCAGCAGCTCATGGACAGGGAACGTAGCACCCCTCCACTTT.

For this clone: In the same sample, other DNA sequences code for this CDR3. This chain joins TRBV7-2 and TRBJ1-5; D call uncertain. V gave up 0 bases and J gave up 4 bases, with 4 bases separating them. Germline-derived CDR1 and CDR2 are SGHTA and FQGNSA. CDR3 length: 13 residues. This CDR3 is CASSLARNQPQHF. The DNA for the CDR3 is TGTGCCAGCAGCTTAGCGCGGAATCAGCCCCAGCATTTT.

The chain recombines TRBV11-2 with TRBJ1-4; tentative D call: TRBD1 (6 bases). The CDR3 totals 18 residues. Germline-derived CDR1 and CDR2 are SGHAT and FQNNGV. Trimming cost V 5 bases and J 5 bases, with 24 bases left between them. In DNA, the CDR3 is TGTGCCAGCAGCCCAATGAGGAATCGACAGGCCGAAAATGAAAAACTGTTTTTT. Translating gives CASSPMRNRQAENEKLFF.

This clone was observed a single time. The V call is TRBV6-5, the J call TRBJ2-3, with 10 positions matching TRBD1. CDR3 length: 14 residues. The junction had 7 bases not matched to a gene; V was cut back by 6 bases and J by 7 bases. Germline V lookup: CDR1 MNHEY, CDR2 SVGAGI. Here the CDR3 DNA reads TGTGCCAGCAGGGGACAGGGGACTAGTAATACGCAGTATTTT. Protein sequence: CASRGQGTSNTQYF.